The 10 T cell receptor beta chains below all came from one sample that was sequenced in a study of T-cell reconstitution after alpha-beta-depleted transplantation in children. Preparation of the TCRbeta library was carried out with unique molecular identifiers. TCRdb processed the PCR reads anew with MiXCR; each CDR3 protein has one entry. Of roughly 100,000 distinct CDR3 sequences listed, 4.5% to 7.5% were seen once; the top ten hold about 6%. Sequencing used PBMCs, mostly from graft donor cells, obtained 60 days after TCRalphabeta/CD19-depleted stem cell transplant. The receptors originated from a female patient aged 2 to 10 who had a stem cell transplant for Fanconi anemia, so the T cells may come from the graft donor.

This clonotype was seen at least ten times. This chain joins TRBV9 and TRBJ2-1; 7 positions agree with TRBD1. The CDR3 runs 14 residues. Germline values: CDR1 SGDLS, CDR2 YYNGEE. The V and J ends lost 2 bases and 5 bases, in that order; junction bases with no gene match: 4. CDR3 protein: CASSVDRVNNEQFF. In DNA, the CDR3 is TGTGCCAGCAGCGTTGACAGGGTTAACAATGAGCAGTTCTTC.

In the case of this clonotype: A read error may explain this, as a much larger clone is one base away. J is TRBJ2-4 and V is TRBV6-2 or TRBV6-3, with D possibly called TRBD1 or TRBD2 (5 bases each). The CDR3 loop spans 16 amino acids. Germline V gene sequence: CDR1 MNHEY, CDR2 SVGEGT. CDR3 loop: CASRRQGVLTKDIQYF. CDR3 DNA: TGTGCCAGCAGGCGTCAGGGAGTGTTGACCAAAGACATTCAGTACTTC.

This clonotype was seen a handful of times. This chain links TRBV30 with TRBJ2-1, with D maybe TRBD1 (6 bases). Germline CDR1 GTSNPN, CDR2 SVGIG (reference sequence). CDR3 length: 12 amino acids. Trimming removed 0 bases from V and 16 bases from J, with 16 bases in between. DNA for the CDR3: TGTGCCTGGAGTGTAGGGCAGGGGTGGTACTTCTTC. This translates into CAWSVGQGWYFF.

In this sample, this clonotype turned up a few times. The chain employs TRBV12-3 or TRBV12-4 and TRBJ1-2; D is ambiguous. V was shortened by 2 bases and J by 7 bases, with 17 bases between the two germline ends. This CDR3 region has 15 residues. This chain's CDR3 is CASSLNPREGGGYTF. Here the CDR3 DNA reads TGTGCCAGCAGTTTAAACCCCCGAGAGGGCGGTGGCTACACCTTC.

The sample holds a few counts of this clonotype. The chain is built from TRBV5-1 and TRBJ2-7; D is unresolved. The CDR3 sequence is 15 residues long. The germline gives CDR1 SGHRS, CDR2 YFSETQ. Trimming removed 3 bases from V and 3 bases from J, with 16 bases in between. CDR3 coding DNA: TGCGCCAGCAGCTGGACGGCGATGCCGAACTACGAGCAGTACTTC. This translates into CASSWTAMPNYEQYF.

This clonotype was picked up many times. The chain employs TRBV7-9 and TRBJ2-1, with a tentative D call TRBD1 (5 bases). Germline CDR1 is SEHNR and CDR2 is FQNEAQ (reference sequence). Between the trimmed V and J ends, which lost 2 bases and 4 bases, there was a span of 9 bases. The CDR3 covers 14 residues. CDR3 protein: CASSLPTGYNEQFF. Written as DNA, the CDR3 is TGTGCCAGCAGCTTACCCACAGGTTACAATGAGCAGTTCTTC.

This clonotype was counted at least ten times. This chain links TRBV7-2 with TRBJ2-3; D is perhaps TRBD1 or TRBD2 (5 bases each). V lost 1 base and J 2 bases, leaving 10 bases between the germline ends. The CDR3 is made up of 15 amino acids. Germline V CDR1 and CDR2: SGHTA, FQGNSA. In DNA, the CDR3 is TGTGCCAGCAGCTTAGACTGGGGGACCACAGATACGCAGTATTTT. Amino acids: CASSLDWGTTDTQYF.

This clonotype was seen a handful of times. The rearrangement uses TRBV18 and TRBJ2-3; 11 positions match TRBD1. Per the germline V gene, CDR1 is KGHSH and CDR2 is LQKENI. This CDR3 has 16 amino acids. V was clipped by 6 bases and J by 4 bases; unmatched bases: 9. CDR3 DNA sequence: TGTGCCAGCTCCACCGGGACAGGGGGTCTGGCAGATACGCAGTATTTT. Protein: CASSTGTGGLADTQYF.

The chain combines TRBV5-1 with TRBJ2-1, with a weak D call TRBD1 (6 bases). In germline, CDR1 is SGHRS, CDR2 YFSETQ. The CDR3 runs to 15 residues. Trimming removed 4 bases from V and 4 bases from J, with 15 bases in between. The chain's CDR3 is CASSVQGRLYNEQFF. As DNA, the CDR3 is TGCGCCAGCAGCGTACAGGGAAGATTGTACAATGAGCAGTTCTTC.

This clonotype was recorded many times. CDR3 region: CSVDTSGNYEQYF. CDR3 in DNA: TGCAGCGTTGACACTAGCGGAAACTACGAGCAGTACTTC. V is TRBV29-1 and J is TRBJ2-7; 8 bases line up with TRBD2. With 3 bases clipped from V and 3 bases from J, the junction kept 4 bases outside the gene matches. There are 13 residues in the CDR3. The V gene's germline CDR1 is SQVTM and CDR2 ANQGSEA.